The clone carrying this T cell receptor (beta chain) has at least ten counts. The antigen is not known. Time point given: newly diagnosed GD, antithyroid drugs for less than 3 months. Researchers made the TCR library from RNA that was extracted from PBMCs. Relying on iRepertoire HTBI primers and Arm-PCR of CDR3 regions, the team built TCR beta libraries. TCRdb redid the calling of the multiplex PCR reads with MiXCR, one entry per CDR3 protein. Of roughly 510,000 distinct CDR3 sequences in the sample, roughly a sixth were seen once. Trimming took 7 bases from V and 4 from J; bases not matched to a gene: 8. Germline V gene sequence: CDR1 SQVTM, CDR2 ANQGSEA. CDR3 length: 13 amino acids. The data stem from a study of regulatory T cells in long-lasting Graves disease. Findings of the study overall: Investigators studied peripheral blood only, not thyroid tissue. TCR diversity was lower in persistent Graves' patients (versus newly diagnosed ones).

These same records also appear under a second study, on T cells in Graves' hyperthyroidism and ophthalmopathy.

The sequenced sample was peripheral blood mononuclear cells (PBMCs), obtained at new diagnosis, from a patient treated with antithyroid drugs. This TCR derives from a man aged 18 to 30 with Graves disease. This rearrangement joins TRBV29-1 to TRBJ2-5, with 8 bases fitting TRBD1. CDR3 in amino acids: CSALGQGTETQYF. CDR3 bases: TGCAGCGCCCTAGGACAGGGAACAGAGACCCAGTACTTC.